The TCR beta chain described here comes from a study of vaccination effects on CD4 cells after COVID-19. Study context: Expansion of antigen-specific CD4+ T cells with viral peptide pools was carried out by the ViraFEST assay before sequencing.

Isolating CD4+ T cells followed roughly ten days of culture. Clones were read by immunoSEQ multiplex PCR, and TCRdb kept only the in-frame ones, dropping some. The sample holds 65,000 to 80,000 clones, 60% to 80% seen once. This clone was found a few times. Its antigen is as yet unknown. Trimming pared 3 bases from V and 11 bases from J, leaving 13 bases between. CDR3 length: 12 residues. The V call is TRBV12-3 or TRBV12-4, the J call TRBJ1-1; D unclear. This receptor was obtained from a human donor who received a COVID-19 vaccine. The source was CD4+ T cells from PBMCs cultured without peptide, collected before COVID-19 vaccination. This chain's CDR3 is CASSLGIVEAFF. In DNA form, the CDR3 reads TGTGCCAGCAGTTTGGGGATCGTTGAGGCTTTCTTT.